The rows below give T cell receptor beta chains drawn from one sample of a study of STAT5B mutations in CD4+ large granular lymphocyte leukemia. Sequenced by immunoSEQ multiplex PCR; TCRdb stores in-frame clones only, minus some. The table shows approximately 32,000 clones, with around three quarters occurring only once. The sample was CD4+ T cells from blood buffy coats. These receptors came from a human donor in good health. Both conserved end residues are part of each CDR3. Each record gives: J gene, D gene, clone size, V gene, CDR3 protein, CDR3 DNA. A D gene is named only where the DNA matches it firmly. A row's size may be missing; if present it is once, few, many or a size class.

TRBJ1-3 TRBD1 - TRBV2 CASSEGQVYSGNTIYF TGTGCCAGCAGTGAGGGACAGGTTTACTCTGGAAACACCATATATTTT
TRBJ1-3 - - TRBV5-4 CASSFTASGNTIYF TGTGCCAGCAGCTTTACAGCCTCTGGAAACACCATATATTTT
TRBJ1-5 - - TRBV28 CASLRQYSNQPQHF TGTGCCAGCTTACGACAGTATAGCAATCAGCCCCAGCATTTT
TRBJ1-1 - - TRBV1 CTSSQECGARNTEAFF TGCACCAGCAGCCAAGAGTGTGGGGCTAGGAACACTGAAGCTTTCTTT
TRBJ1-2 TRBD1 - TRBV28 CASSNTGGRRGYTF TGTGCCAGCAGTAATACAGGGGGACGTCGTGGCTACACCTTC
TRBJ1-1 - - TRBV5-1 CASSLGHTNTEAFF TGCGCCAGCAGCTTGGGACACACCAACACTGAAGCTTTCTTT
TRBJ2-3 TRBD2 - TRBV4-3 CASSQDYVKGFAGGTDTQYF TGCGCCAGCAGCCAAGACTACGTTAAGGGATTCGCGGGGGGGACAGATACGCAGTATTTT
TRBJ2-7 TRBD1 - TRBV4-3 CASSQATGPYEQYF TGCGCCAGCAGCCAAGCGACAGGGCCCTACGAGCAGTACTTC
TRBJ2-7 - - TRBV4-3 CASSQDGRHEQYF TGCGCCAGCAGCCAAGATGGGAGGCACGAGCAGTACTTC
TRBJ2-5 TRBD1 - TRBV7-2 CASSLALGGWETQYF TGTGCCAGCAGCTTAGCGCTAGGGGGCTGGGAGACCCAGTACTTC
TRBJ1-1 - - TRBV27 CASSLGDTGHTEAFF TGTGCCAGCAGTTTAGGCGACACCGGACACACTGAAGCTTTCTTT
TRBJ2-7 - - TRBV4-3 CASSQVARTYEQYF TGCGCCAGCAGCCAAGTAGCCAGGACCTACGAGCAGTACTTC
TRBJ2-3 TRBD2 once TRBV5-4 CASSLRLAGSDTQYF TGTGCCAGCAGCTTGCGCCTAGCGGGGTCAGATACGCAGTATTTT
TRBJ2-5 - - TRBV30 CAWGRGQDQETQYF TGTGCCTGGGGGCGAGGGCAGGACCAAGAGACCCAGTACTTC
TRBJ1-1 - few TRBV5-1 CASSLTGGGSDTEAFF TGCGCCAGCAGCCTAACCGGGGGGGGCTCGGACACTGAAGCTTTCTTT
TRBJ2-1 TRBD2 - TRBV30 CAWNALAGYNEQFF TGTGCCTGGAATGCACTAGCGGGCTACAATGAGCAGTTCTTC
TRBJ2-7 - - TRBV10-3 CAIKGTTDPDGEQYF TGTGCCATCAAGGGCACCACCGATCCCGACGGCGAGCAGTACTTC
TRBJ2-5 - few TRBV2 CASSRGGTAVKETQYF TGTGCCAGCAGTCGGGGGGGGACAGCCGTTAAAGAGACCCAGTACTTC
TRBJ1-5 - - TRBV2 CASSKGSRSNQPQHF TGTGCCAGCAGTAAGGGGAGTAGGAGCAATCAGCCCCAGCATTTT
TRBJ1-4 TRBD1 - TRBV2 CASSPVQGLNEKLFF TGTGCCAGCAGTCCGGTACAGGGGTTGAATGAAAAACTGTTTTTT
TRBJ2-7 TRBD1 - TRBV18 CASSPQGQGHYEQYF TGTGCCAGCTCACCACAGGGACAGGGGCACTACGAGCAGTACTTC
TRBJ2-7 TRBD1 - TRBV18 CASSLAQGAGEQYF TGTGCCAGCTCACTGGCCCAGGGGGCCGGCGAGCAGTACTTC
TRBJ2-1 TRBD2 few TRBV4-2 CASSQEERGGLNEQFF TGTGCCAGCAGCCAAGAGGAGCGGGGGGGCCTAAATGAGCAGTTCTTC
TRBJ2-7 TRBD1 - TRBV5-6 CASSSTDRVGYEQYF TGTGCCAGCAGCTCCACGGACAGGGTAGGATACGAGCAGTACTTC
TRBJ1-3 - - TRBV5-4 CASSLAPGAGNTIYF TGTGCCAGCAGCTTGGCCCCAGGAGCTGGAAACACCATATATTTT
TRBJ2-1 - - TRBV11-2 CASSWNNEQFF TGTGCCAGCAGCTGGAACAATGAGCAGTTCTTC
TRBJ2-3 - - TRBV5-1 CASSSRGGEADTQYF TGCGCCAGCAGCTCAAGAGGGGGGGAGGCAGATACGCAGTATTTT
TRBJ2-5 TRBD2 - TRBV9 CASSVALAGGRETQYF TGTGCCAGCAGCGTAGCACTAGCGGGGGGGCGGGAGACCCAGTACTTC
TRBJ2-6 TRBD1 - TRBV19 CASSIQGAGSGANVLTF TGTGCCAGTAGTATACAGGGGGCAGGCTCTGGGGCCAACGTCCTGACTTTC
TRBJ2-1 TRBD2 - TRBV7-2 CASSPGGGLRAAEQFF TGTGCCAGCAGCCCGGGGGGGGGACTAAGAGCCGCTGAGCAGTTCTTC
TRBJ1-5 - - TRBV21-1 CASIQQGNQPQHF TGTGCCAGCATCCAACAGGGCAATCAGCCCCAGCATTTT
TRBJ1-3 TRBD1 - TRBV5-5 CASSTQGGGNTIYF TGTGCCAGCAGCACACAGGGGGGCGGAAACACCATATATTTT
TRBJ2-4 TRBD2 - TRBV10-1 CASSVRGAAKNIQYF TGCGCCAGCAGTGTGCGGGGGGCGGCCAAAAACATTCAGTACTTC
TRBJ2-7 TRBD1 - TRBV6-5 CASRPQGARSYEQYF TGTGCCAGCAGACCACAGGGGGCCCGTTCCTACGAGCAGTACTTC
TRBJ2-3 - - TRBV4-1 CASSQEAPTDTQYF TGCGCCAGCAGCCAAGAAGCCCCGACAGATACGCAGTATTTT
TRBJ2-1 - - TRBV6-6 CASSYPSLRTTDEQFF TGTGCCAGCAGTTACCCGAGTTTACGGACTACGGATGAGCAGTTCTTC
TRBJ2-5 TRBD2 - TRBV5-6 CASRPGLAGWFQETRYF TGTGCCAGCAGACCGGGACTAGCGGGGTGGTTTCAAGAGACCCGGTACTTC
TRBJ2-1 TRBD1 - TRBV30 CAWSRGFPDNEQFF TGTGCCTGGTCCAGGGGGTTTCCGGACAATGAGCAGTTCTTC
TRBJ2-3 TRBD1 - TRBV9 CASSGMGTAFSTDTQYF TGTGCCAGCAGCGGTATGGGGACAGCCTTCAGCACAGATACGCAGTATTTT
TRBJ2-3 - - TRBV9 CASSATILLKHPNTQYF TGTGCCAGCAGCGCCACCATCTTACTCAAGCACCCGAATACGCAGTATTTT
TRBJ2-7 - - TRBV5-4 CASSQTGYEQYF TGTGCCAGCAGTCAAACAGGGTACGAGCAGTACTTC
TRBJ1-5 - - TRBV5-1 CASIPPKTGEVSNQPQHF TGCGCCAGCATACCCCCGAAGACAGGAGAGGTTAGCAATCAGCCCCAGCATTTT
TRBJ1-6 TRBD1 - TRBV23-1 CASSLGGQCNSPLHF TGCGCCAGCAGTCTTGGGGGACAGTGCAATTCACCCCTCCACTTT
TRBJ1-4 TRBD1 - TRBV9 CASSERDRGLEKLFF TGTGCCAGCAGCGAACGGGACAGGGGGCTTGAAAAACTGTTTTTT
TRBJ2-2 - - TRBV7-7 CASSLGVGGELFF TGTGCTAGCAGCTTAGGGGTTGGCGGGGAGCTGTTTTTT
TRBJ1-5 TRBD1 few TRBV19 CASSTGGRGQPQHF TGTGCCAGTAGTACAGGGGGACGGGGTCAGCCCCAGCATTTT
TRBJ1-4 TRBD1 - TRBV5-8 CASSPRDRERVTREKLFF TGTGCCAGCAGCCCCCGGGACAGGGAAAGGGTTACTCGGGAAAAACTGTTTTTT
TRBJ2-1 - - TRBV10-3 CAISVRGDENEQFF TGTGCCATCTCCGTCAGGGGGGACGAGAATGAGCAGTTCTTC
TRBJ2-1 - - TRBV5-6 CASRVRAGLWNEQFF TGTGCCAGCAGAGTCCGGGCGGGGTTATGGAATGAGCAGTTCTTC
TRBJ1-5 - - TRBV5-6 CASSLIARGDQPQHF TGTGCCAGCAGCTTGATCGCTCGGGGCGATCAGCCCCAGCATTTT
TRBJ2-5 TRBD2 - TRBV7-2 CASSFGGGRAETQYF TGTGCCAGCAGCTTCGGGGGGGGAAGGGCAGAGACCCAGTACTTC
TRBJ2-2 TRBD1 - TRBV7-2 CASPAQGASNTGELFF TGTGCCAGCCCCGCACAGGGGGCGTCGAACACCGGGGAGCTGTTTTTT
TRBJ2-5 - few TRBV7-9 CASSRDRYQETQYF TGTGCCAGCAGCCGTGACAGGTACCAAGAGACCCAGTACTTC
TRBJ1-5 TRBD1 - TRBV19 CASSLQGGYSNQPQHF TGTGCCAGTAGTCTCCAGGGGGGGTATAGCAATCAGCCCCAGCATTTT
TRBJ1-1 - few TRBV21-1 CASSKEIRDGGRTEAFF TGTGCCAGCAGCAAAGAGATCCGGGACGGAGGTCGAACTGAAGCTTTCTTT
TRBJ1-2 TRBD1 - TRBV2 CASSEDRGPYGYTF TGTGCCAGCAGTGAGGACAGGGGGCCCTATGGCTACACCTTC
TRBJ1-1 - - TRBV30 CAWSVFWSSRGMNTEAFF TGTGCCTGGAGTGTATTTTGGAGCTCGCGCGGCATGAACACTGAAGCTTTCTTT
TRBJ1-4 - - TRBV5-4 CASSLDRSRNEKLFF TGTGCCAGCAGCTTGGACAGGTCGAGAAATGAAAAACTGTTTTTT